This TCR beta chain stems from a study of cytomegalovirus exposure and HLA in healthy donors. This clone has a single count. Its antigen is currently unknown. There was no recording of CMV serostatus for this donor. 60 Vbeta and 13 Jbeta primers were used in PCR. The repertoire was sequenced with immunoSEQ multiplex PCR; TCRdb's copy has only in-frame clones and lacks some. The sample consists of some 170,000 clones, approximately 70% of them appearing once. Study-level points and caveats: Some TCR beta chains (around 180 of them) were listed as cytomegalovirus-associated. Most subjects' HLA-A and HLA-B alleles were reportedly predicted from TCR beta sequences. Later, an analysis showed that TCR beta chains associated with HLA were more clonally expanded than others that were equally common.

This CDR3 has 14 amino acids. Trimming cost V 7 bases and J 2 bases, with 15 bases left between them. Germline-derived CDR1 and CDR2 are MNHEY and SMNVEV (reference sequence). This clonotype originated in a human donor in good health. The sample taken for sequencing was PBMCs. The chain has TRBV27 and TRBJ2-7, with a possible D match to TRBD1 (6 bases). The CDR3 here is CASTKQGFPYEQYF. The CDR3 DNA is TGTGCCAGCACCAAACAGGGATTCCCCTACGAGCAGTACTTC.